A selection of T cell receptor beta chains follows, all from one sample in a study of beta chain features in type 1 diabetes. TCRdb keeps only in-frame clones here, not all; method: immunoSEQ multiplex PCR. The top ten clones hold 0.095% to 0.15% of a sample with 500,000 to 650,000 clones, over 10% of them seen once. Sequencing was carried out using naive CD4+ T cells from blood. Source of these receptors: a man aged 25 to 40 with type 1 diabetes. Each CDR3 is given with its conserved first and last residue. Fields, in order: D gene, clone size, CDR3 length, V gene, J gene, CDR3 DNA, CDR3 protein. A D gene is named only where the DNA matches it firmly. Clone size appears in some rows only: once, few, many, or a class for an expanded clone.

D gene: NA; clone size: NA; CDR3 length: 14; V gene: TRBV5-1; J gene: TRBJ1-1; CDR3 DNA: TGCGCCAGCAGCTTGGTCCCGGACGACACTGAAGCTTTCTTT; CDR3 protein: CASSLVPDDTEAFF
D gene: NA; clone size: few; CDR3 length: 12; V gene: TRBV4-1; J gene: TRBJ1-2; CDR3 DNA: TGCGCCAGCAGCCTCCAAGGCTATGGCTACACCTTC; CDR3 protein: CASSLQGYGYTF
D gene: NA; clone size: few; CDR3 length: 13; V gene: TRBV4-3; J gene: TRBJ2-3; CDR3 DNA: TGCGCCAGCGGGACGGCGAGCACAGATACGCAGTATTTT; CDR3 protein: CASGTASTDTQYF
D gene: NA; clone size: NA; CDR3 length: 13; V gene: TRBV9; J gene: TRBJ2-3; CDR3 DNA: TGTGCCAGCAGCATCCTTGGCACAGATACGCAGTATTTT; CDR3 protein: CASSILGTDTQYF
D gene: TRBD2; clone size: NA; CDR3 length: 16; V gene: TRBV4-3; J gene: TRBJ2-1; CDR3 DNA: TGCGCCAGCAGCCAAGATAGCCTAGCGGATTACAATGAGCAGTTCTTC; CDR3 protein: CASSQDSLADYNEQFF
D gene: NA; clone size: NA; CDR3 length: 11; V gene: TRBV29-1; J gene: TRBJ2-7; CDR3 DNA: TGCAGCGTTGACTTAGGCTACGAGCAGTACTTC; CDR3 protein: CSVDLGYEQYF
D gene: NA; clone size: few; CDR3 length: 15; V gene: TRBV9; J gene: TRBJ2-3; CDR3 DNA: TGTGCCAGCAGCGTAGCTCTAGCGAGCACAGATACGCAGTATTTT; CDR3 protein: CASSVALASTDTQYF
D gene: NA; clone size: few; CDR3 length: 17; V gene: TRBV4-3; J gene: TRBJ1-4; CDR3 DNA: TGCGCCAGCAGCCAAGATGGGGGGCCTGCAACTAATGAAAAACTGTTTTTT; CDR3 protein: CASSQDGGPATNEKLFF
D gene: TRBD1; clone size: NA; CDR3 length: 15; V gene: TRBV27; J gene: TRBJ1-2; CDR3 DNA: TGTGCCAGCAGCCCACGGGACAGGGGAAGCTATGGCTACACCTTC; CDR3 protein: CASSPRDRGSYGYTF
D gene: NA; clone size: few; CDR3 length: 15; V gene: TRBV5-1; J gene: TRBJ1-1; CDR3 DNA: TGCGCCAGCAGCTGGACAGAGGACAGCCACACTGAAGCTTTCTTT; CDR3 protein: CASSWTEDSHTEAFF
D gene: NA; clone size: once; CDR3 length: 12; V gene: TRBV6-5; J gene: TRBJ1-2; CDR3 DNA: TGTGCCAGCAGTCCTGGGCTGGATGGCTACACCTTC; CDR3 protein: CASSPGLDGYTF
D gene: NA; clone size: NA; CDR3 length: 11; V gene: TRBV20-1; J gene: TRBJ2-1; CDR3 DNA: TGCAGTGCTAGACTTTACAATGAGCAGTTCTTC; CDR3 protein: CSARLYNEQFF
D gene: NA; clone size: NA; CDR3 length: 15; V gene: TRBV5-1; J gene: TRBJ2-3; CDR3 DNA: TGCGCCAGCAGCTTTGGGGGCCTACACACAGATACGCAGTATTTT; CDR3 protein: CASSFGGLHTDTQYF
D gene: NA; clone size: NA; CDR3 length: 16; V gene: TRBV27; J gene: TRBJ1-2; CDR3 DNA: TGTGCCAGCAGTTCTATTGGGGCAGGGGAGGGCTATGGCTACACCTTC; CDR3 protein: CASSSIGAGEGYGYTF
D gene: NA; clone size: few; CDR3 length: 15; V gene: TRBV6-6; J gene: TRBJ1-2; CDR3 DNA: TGTGCCAGCAGTTACTCGAGTCGTTCGAACTATGGCTACACCTTC; CDR3 protein: CASSYSSRSNYGYTF
D gene: NA; clone size: NA; CDR3 length: 16; V gene: TRBV28; J gene: TRBJ1-5; CDR3 DNA: TGTGCCAGCAGTTCTCCAGAAACCTATAGCAATCAGCCCCAGCATTTT; CDR3 protein: CASSSPETYSNQPQHF
D gene: TRBD1; clone size: NA; CDR3 length: 16; V gene: TRBV10-3; J gene: TRBJ2-1; CDR3 DNA: TGTGCCACCGATAAAGGCGGGACAGGGACTTACAATGAGCAGTTCTTC; CDR3 protein: CATDKGGTGTYNEQFF
D gene: TRBD1; clone size: NA; CDR3 length: 14; V gene: TRBV5-4; J gene: TRBJ2-5; CDR3 DNA: TGTGCCAGCAGCCCACAGGGGGCAATAAAGACCCAGTACTTC; CDR3 protein: CASSPQGAIKTQYF
D gene: NA; clone size: few; CDR3 length: 14; V gene: TRBV7-2; J gene: TRBJ2-7; CDR3 DNA: TGTGCCAGCAGCTTAAATAACTACTCCTACGAGCAGTACTTC; CDR3 protein: CASSLNNYSYEQYF
D gene: TRBD1; clone size: few; CDR3 length: 16; V gene: TRBV10-3; J gene: TRBJ2-1; CDR3 DNA: TGTGCCATCAGTGAGCCGACAGGGTATTCCTACAATGAGCAGTTCTTC; CDR3 protein: CAISEPTGYSYNEQFF
D gene: NA; clone size: few; CDR3 length: 15; V gene: TRBV27; J gene: TRBJ1-1; CDR3 DNA: TGTGCCAGCAGTTCTTTCGGGACGGGGGAGGTTGAAGCTTTCTTT; CDR3 protein: CASSSFGTGEVEAFF
D gene: TRBD1; clone size: NA; CDR3 length: 14; V gene: TRBV6-6; J gene: TRBJ1-3; CDR3 DNA: TGTGCCAGCAGTCCAGGACAGGCTGGAAACACCATATATTTT; CDR3 protein: CASSPGQAGNTIYF
D gene: TRBD2; clone size: few; CDR3 length: 16; V gene: TRBV7-2; J gene: TRBJ2-1; CDR3 DNA: TGTGCCAGCAGCCCCCCTACTAGCGGGGGGTTCGATGAGCAGTTCTTC; CDR3 protein: CASSPPTSGGFDEQFF
D gene: NA; clone size: NA; CDR3 length: 16; V gene: TRBV19; J gene: TRBJ2-1; CDR3 DNA: TGTGCCAGTAGTGAGGGGTACAGAAGCTCCTACAATGAGCAGTTCTTC; CDR3 protein: CASSEGYRSSYNEQFF
D gene: TRBD1; clone size: NA; CDR3 length: 15; V gene: TRBV6-6; J gene: TRBJ2-5; CDR3 DNA: TGTGCCAGCAGTCGTCGGGACAGGGTGTTAGAGACCCAGTACTTC; CDR3 protein: CASSRRDRVLETQYF
D gene: NA; clone size: few; CDR3 length: 15; V gene: TRBV6-5; J gene: TRBJ2-1; CDR3 DNA: TGTGCCAGCAGTTACAGGGGGACTACCTACAATGAGCAGTTCTTC; CDR3 protein: CASSYRGTTYNEQFF